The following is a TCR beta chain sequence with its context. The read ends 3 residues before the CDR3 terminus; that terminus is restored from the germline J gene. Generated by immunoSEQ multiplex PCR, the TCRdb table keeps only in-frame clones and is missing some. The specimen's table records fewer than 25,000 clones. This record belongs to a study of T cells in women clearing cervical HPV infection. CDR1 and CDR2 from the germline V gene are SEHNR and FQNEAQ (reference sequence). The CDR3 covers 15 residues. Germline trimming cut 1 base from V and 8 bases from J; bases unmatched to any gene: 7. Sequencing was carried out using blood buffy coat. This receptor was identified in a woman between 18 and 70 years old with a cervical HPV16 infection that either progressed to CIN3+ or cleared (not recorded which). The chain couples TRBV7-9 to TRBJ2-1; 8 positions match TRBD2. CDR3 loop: CASSLGRSGRDEQFF. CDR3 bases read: TGTGCCAGCAGCTTAGGGCGGAGCGGGAGAGATGAG.